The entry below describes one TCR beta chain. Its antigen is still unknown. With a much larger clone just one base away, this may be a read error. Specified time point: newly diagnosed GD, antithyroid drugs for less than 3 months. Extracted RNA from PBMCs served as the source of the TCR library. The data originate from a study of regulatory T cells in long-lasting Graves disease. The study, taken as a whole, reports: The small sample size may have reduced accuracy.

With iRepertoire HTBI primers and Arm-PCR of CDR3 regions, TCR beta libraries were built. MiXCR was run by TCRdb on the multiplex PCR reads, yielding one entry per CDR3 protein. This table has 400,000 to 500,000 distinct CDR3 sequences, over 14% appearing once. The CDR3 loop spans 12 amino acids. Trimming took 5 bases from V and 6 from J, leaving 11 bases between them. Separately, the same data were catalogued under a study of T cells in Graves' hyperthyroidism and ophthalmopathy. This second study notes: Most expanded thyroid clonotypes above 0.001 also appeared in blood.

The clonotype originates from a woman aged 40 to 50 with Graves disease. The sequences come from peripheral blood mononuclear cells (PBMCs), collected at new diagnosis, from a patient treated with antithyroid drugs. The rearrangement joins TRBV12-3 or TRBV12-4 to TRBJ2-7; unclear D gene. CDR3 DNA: TGTGCCAGCAGTCCCCATCCCTGCGAGCAGTACTTC. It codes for CASSPHPCEQYF.